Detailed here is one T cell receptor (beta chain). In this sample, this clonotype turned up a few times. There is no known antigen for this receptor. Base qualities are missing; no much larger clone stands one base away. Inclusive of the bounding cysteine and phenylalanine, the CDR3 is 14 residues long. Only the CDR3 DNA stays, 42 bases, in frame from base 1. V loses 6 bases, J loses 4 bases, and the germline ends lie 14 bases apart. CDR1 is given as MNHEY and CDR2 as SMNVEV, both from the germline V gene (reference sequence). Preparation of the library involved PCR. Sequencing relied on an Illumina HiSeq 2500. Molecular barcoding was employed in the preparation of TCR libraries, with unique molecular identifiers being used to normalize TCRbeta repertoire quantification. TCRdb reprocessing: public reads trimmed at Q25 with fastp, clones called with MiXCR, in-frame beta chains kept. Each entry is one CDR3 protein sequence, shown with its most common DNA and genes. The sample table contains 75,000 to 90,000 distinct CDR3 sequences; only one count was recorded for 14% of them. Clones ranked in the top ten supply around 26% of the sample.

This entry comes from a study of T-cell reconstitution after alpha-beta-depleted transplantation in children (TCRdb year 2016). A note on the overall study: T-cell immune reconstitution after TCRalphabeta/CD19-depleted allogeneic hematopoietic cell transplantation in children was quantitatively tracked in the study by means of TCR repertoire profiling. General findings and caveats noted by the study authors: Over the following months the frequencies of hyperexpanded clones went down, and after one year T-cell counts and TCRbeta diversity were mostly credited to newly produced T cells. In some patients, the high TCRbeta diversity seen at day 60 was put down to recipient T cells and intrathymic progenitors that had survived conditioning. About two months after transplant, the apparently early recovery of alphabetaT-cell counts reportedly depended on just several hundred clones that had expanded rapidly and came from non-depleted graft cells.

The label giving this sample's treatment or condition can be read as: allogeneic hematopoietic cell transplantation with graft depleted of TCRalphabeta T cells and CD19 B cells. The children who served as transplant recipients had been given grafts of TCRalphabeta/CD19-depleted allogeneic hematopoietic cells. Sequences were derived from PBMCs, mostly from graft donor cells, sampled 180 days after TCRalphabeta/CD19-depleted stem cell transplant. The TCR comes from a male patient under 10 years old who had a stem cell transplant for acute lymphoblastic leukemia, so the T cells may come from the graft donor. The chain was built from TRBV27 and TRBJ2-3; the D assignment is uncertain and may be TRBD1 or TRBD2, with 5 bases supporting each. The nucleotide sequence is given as TGTGCCAGCAGCCGAGGGGCCCGGGCAGATACGCAGTATTTT. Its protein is CASSRGARADTQYF.